This passage covers 31 T cell receptor beta chains from one sample sequenced in a study of cytomegalovirus exposure and HLA in healthy donors. The study ran its PCR with 60 Vbeta and 13 Jbeta primers. TCRdb's copy holds only in-frame clones and misses some; the assay was immunoSEQ multiplex PCR. Seen here are approximately 100,000 clones, about 70% observed once, and the top ten hold about 1.9%. The source material was PBMCs. The receptors stem from a woman in her thirties or forties in good health and CMV-seronegative.

This clone came up a few times. This rearrangement joins TRBV6-5 to TRBJ1-1, with D perhaps matching TRBD1 (6 bases). The CDR3 extends over 13 amino acids. V lost 6 bases and J lost 1, with 9 bases in between. Germline V gene sequence: CDR1 MNHEY, CDR2 SVGAGI. In DNA form, the CDR3 reads TGTGCCAGCAGCATACAGGGGAACACTGAAGCTTTCTTT. Translation: CASSIQGNTEAFF.

J is TRBJ1-2 and V is TRBV5-1; no reliable D call. The germline CDR1 and CDR2 sequences are SGHRS and YFSETQ. The CDR3 totals 13 residues. Between the trimmed V and J ends, which lost 4 bases and 3 bases, there was a span of 10 bases. Here the CDR3 DNA reads TGCGCCAGCAGCCCTACTGGTGACTATGGCTACACCTTC. Translation: CASSPTGDYGYTF.

This rearrangement joins TRBV27 to TRBJ2-5; D gene uncertain. The CDR3 is made up of 12 amino acids. The V gene's germline CDR1 is MNHEY and CDR2 SMNVEV (reference sequence). Trimming removed 3 bases from V and 4 bases from J, with 6 bases in between. CDR3 loop: CASSLSGETQYF. Here the CDR3 DNA reads TGTGCCAGCAGTTTGTCGGGAGAGACCCAGTACTTC.

This clone was picked up one time. This rearrangement joins TRBV19 to TRBJ2-7; D perhaps matches TRBD1 (5 bases). CDR1 is LNHDA, CDR2 SQIVND, per germline (reference sequence). Between the trimmed V and J ends, which lost 4 bases and 2 bases, there was a span of 12 bases. The CDR3 spans 14 residues. Written as DNA, the CDR3 is TGTGCCAGTAGTACGGTAGGGGAAACCTACGAGCAGTACTTC. Residues: CASSTVGETYEQYF.

The rearrangement uses TRBV30 and TRBJ1-1; the D is unclear. V lost 3 bases, J lost 7 bases, and 9 bases lay in between. Germline V gene data show CDR1 as GTSNPN and CDR2 as SVGIG (reference sequence). This CDR3 contains 11 residues. The CDR3 is CAWRMPIEAFF. The CDR3 bases are TGTGCCTGGAGGATGCCTATTGAAGCTTTCTTT.

This clone turned up a few times. This chain links TRBV5-1 with TRBJ2-2, with 9 bases identical to TRBD2. Germline-derived CDR1 and CDR2 are SGHRS and YFSETQ. CDR3 length equals 17 residues. The J segment lost 0 bases and the V segment lost 1 base, leaving 4 bases of the junction unmatched. CDR3 bases: TGCGCCAGCAGCTTGTTTGCGGGGGGGCCGAACACCGGGGAGCTGTTTTTT. The encoded protein is CASSLFAGGPNTGELFF. The variable domain in full, completed from reference TRBV5-1 and TRBJ2-2, reads KAGVTQTPRYLIKTRGQQVTLSCSPISGHRSVSWYQQTPGQGLQFLFEYFSETQRNKGNFPGRFSGRQFSNSRSEMNVSTLELGDSALYLCASSLFAGGPNTGELFFGEGSRLTVL.

J is TRBJ2-3 and V is TRBV7-9; TRBD2 agrees at 9 bases. CDR3 length: 17 residues. V was pared by 0 bases and J by 4 bases, with 8 bases of the junction left unmatched. Per the germline V gene, CDR1 is SEHNR and CDR2 is FQNEAQ (reference sequence). The CDR3 region is CASSLAGTSLLADTQYF. The CDR3 nucleotides are TGTGCCAGCAGCTTAGCGGGGACTAGCCTTTTGGCAGATACGCAGTATTTT.

V gene TRBV6-5 combines with J gene TRBJ2-7, with 9 positions matching TRBD1. V shed 6 bases and J 3 bases; nucleotides not matched to a gene: 9. The CDR3 runs 15 residues. CDR1 is MNHEY, CDR2 SVGAGI, per germline. The CDR3 DNA follows: TGTGCCAGCAGACCCCGACAGGGGGGGAGCTACGAGCAGTACTTC. Protein: CASRPRQGGSYEQYF.

The chain recombines TRBV19 with TRBJ1-5, with 7 bases matching TRBD1. The CDR3 has 16 amino acids. The junction had 10 bases not matched to a gene; V was cut back by 7 bases and J by 1 base. From germline, CDR1 is LNHDA and CDR2 SQIVND (reference sequence). Here the CDR3 reads CASNQTGTASNQPQHF. DNA for the CDR3: TGTGCCAGTAATCAGACCGGGACAGCGAGCAATCAGCCCCAGCATTTT.

This clone was found a few times. The germline gene is not matched at one end of the junction; a read error may be the cause. The chain has TRBV7-9 and TRBJ2-2, with D perhaps matching TRBD2 (5 bases). Germline V CDR1 and CDR2: SEHNR, FQNEAQ (reference sequence). The CDR3 has 13 residues. CDR3: CSSSLPGSGELFF. In DNA form, the CDR3 reads TGTTCCAGCAGCTTACCGGGGTCCGGGGAGCTGTTTTTT. The whole variable domain, filled in from reference TRBV7-9 and TRBJ2-2, reads DTGVSQNPRHKITKRGQNVTFRCDPISEHNRLYWYRQTLGQGPEFLTYFQNEAQLEKSRLLSDRFSAERPKGSFSTLEIQRTEQGDSAMYLCSSSLPGSGELFFGEGSRLTVL.

A word on this clone: This same CDR3 is encoded by further DNA sequences in the sample. The J gene is TRBJ1-2, the V gene TRBV7-9; D is ambiguous. Germline V gene lookup returns CDR1 SEHNR and CDR2 FQNEAQ (reference sequence). Trimming left V 2 bases short and J 8 bases short, with 15 bases between. The CDR3 consists of 14 residues. CDR3 DNA sequence: TGTGCCAGCAGCTTACCGGTCCCAACCCCAGGCTACACCTTC. Translation: CASSLPVPTPGYTF.

The V and J genes are TRBV11-2 and TRBJ2-5, with D possibly TRBD1 on 7 matching bases. This CDR3 contains 16 residues. Germline V CDR1 and CDR2: SGHAT, FQNNGV. Trimming removed 0 bases at V and 4 bases at J, with 15 bases between. CDR3 nucleotide sequence: TGTGCCAGCAGCTTAGATCCCACGCAGGGGGGAGAGACCCAGTACTTC. Amino acids: CASSLDPTQGGETQYF.

This sequence joins TRBV27 and TRBJ1-1; D perhaps matches TRBD1 (5 bases). Germline CDR1 reads MNHEY; CDR2 reads SMNVEV (reference sequence). The CDR3 is 14 residues long. Trimming removed 6 bases at V and 2 bases at J, with 13 bases between. Here the CDR3 reads CASRVTGPNTEAFF. CDR3 nucleotides: TGTGCCAGCAGGGTTACAGGACCCAACACTGAAGCTTTCTTT.

The chain combines TRBV15 with TRBJ2-5, with D possibly matching TRBD1 (6 bases). The germline gives CDR1 LNHNV, CDR2 YYDKDF (reference sequence). Deletions cut 6 bases from V and 1 base from J, with 18 bases between. The CDR3 has 16 amino acids. The CDR3 DNA reads TGTGCCACCAGTCTCGACAGGCGGAGTTTCCAAGAGACCCAGTACTTC. Translating it yields CATSLDRRSFQETQYF.

In regard to this clone: At one end the junction does not follow the germline gene, possibly because of a read error. The chain has TRBV7-9 and TRBJ2-7, with TRBD2 identical over 8 bases. CDR1 is SEHNR, CDR2 FQNEAQ, per germline (reference sequence). This CDR3 region has 14 residues. CDR3 sequence (DNA): TGTTCCAGCAGTTCCGGGGGGGCCTTTGGAGAGCAGTACTTC. Protein sequence: CSSSSGGAFGEQYF.

V usage is TRBV7-6 and J usage is TRBJ2-7; D possibly corresponds to TRBD2 (6 bases). CDR1 and CDR2 (germline): SGHVS, FNYEAQ. CDR3 length: 15 residues. V lost 2 bases, J lost 0 bases, and 11 bases lay in between. The chain's CDR3 is CASSLTAGSSYEQYF. The CDR3 coding sequence is TGTGCCAGCAGCTTAACTGCGGGAAGCTCCTACGAGCAGTACTTC. The variable domain in full, completed from reference TRBV7-6 and TRBJ2-7, reads GAGVSQSPRYKVTKRGQDVALRCDPISGHVSLYWYRQALGQGPEFLTYFNYEAQQDKSGLPNDRFSAERPEGSISTLTIQRTEQRDSAMYRCASSLTAGSSYEQYFGPGTRLTVT.

The CDR3 nucleotides are TGTGCCAGCTCACCCGGACTAGCTCGGATTCATGAGCAGTTCTTC. It codes for CASSPGLARIHEQFF. This chain uses TRBV18 with TRBJ2-1, with 8 bases lining up with TRBD2. The CDR3 is made up of 15 amino acids. Germline CDR1 KGHSH, CDR2 LQKENI. The ends lost 3 bases at V and 8 bases at J; junction bases unmatched: 9.

The chain uses TRBV10-2 and TRBJ1-1; tentatively, D is TRBD1 (5 bases). The CDR3 is 21 amino acids. The germline V gene encodes CDR1 WSHSY and CDR2 SAAADI. With 7 bases removed from V and 0 bases from J, the gap between germline ends came to 33 bases. The CDR3 loop is CASTPDGGAEKAAYMNTEAFF. For the CDR3, the DNA is TGCGCCAGCACCCCTGACGGGGGAGCGGAGAAGGCCGCTTACATGAACACTGAAGCTTTCTTT.

The chain recombines TRBV6-6 with TRBJ1-2, with TRBD1 matching 11 bases. The CDR3 is 14 amino acids. Germline V lookup: CDR1 MNHNY, CDR2 SVGAGI (reference sequence). Trimming cost V 5 bases and J 5 bases; bases outside gene matches: 4. The CDR3 loop reads CASSRTGGGYGYTF. The CDR3 nucleotides read TGTGCCAGCAGTCGGACAGGGGGCGGATATGGCTACACCTTC.

This clone was found a few times. V is TRBV27 and J is TRBJ2-1; D is uncertain. CDR1 and CDR2 (germline): MNHEY, SMNVEV (reference sequence). Trimming took 3 bases from V and 4 from J, leaving 10 bases between them. The CDR3 runs 14 residues. Written as DNA, the CDR3 is TGTGCCAGCAGTTTCGCGAGGCGATACAATGAGCAGTTCTTC. Amino acid sequence: CASSFARRYNEQFF.

As for this clone: Within the sample, other DNA sequences also encode this same CDR3. The chain uses TRBV11-3 and TRBJ1-6; D call uncertain. V lost 1 base and J lost 7, with 5 bases in between. This CDR3 has 13 amino acids. Germline V gene lookup returns CDR1 SGHNT and CDR2 YENEEA. The DNA for the CDR3 is TGTGCCAGCAGCTTAGTCAAAAATTCACCCCTCCACTTT. It yields the protein CASSLVKNSPLHF. The whole variable domain, remainder taken from reference TRBV11-3 and TRBJ1-6, is EAGVVQSPRYKIIEKKQPVAFWCNPISGHNTLYWYLQNLGQGPELLIRYENEEAVDDSQLPKDRFSAERLKGVDSTLKIQPAELGDSAVYLCASSLVKNSPLHFGNGTRLTVT.

This clone has a handful of counts. The CDR3 bases are TGCGCCAGCAGCCAAGAGACAGGGGGCAGGAACATTCAGTACTTC. Amino acids: CASSQETGGRNIQYF. The V gene is TRBV4-3, the J gene TRBJ2-4, with TRBD1 matching 10 bases. The CDR3 has 15 residues. Losses at the gene ends were 0 bases for V and 7 bases for J; bases not matched to a gene: 3. Per the germline V gene, CDR1 is LGHNA and CDR2 is YSLEER.

The gene calls are TRBV6-4 and TRBJ2-3, with unresolved D. This CDR3 comprises 14 residues. V was trimmed by 0 bases and J by 4 bases, leaving 8 bases between them. Per the germline V gene, CDR1 is MRHNA and CDR2 is SNTAGT. The CDR3 DNA reads TGTGCCAGCAGTGACTCGAAGGAGTCAGATACGCAGTATTTT. It specifies CASSDSKESDTQYF.

The V gene is TRBV6-5, the J gene TRBJ2-2; possible D gene TRBD1, 6 bases. Germline CDR1 is MNHEY and CDR2 is SVGAGI. The CDR3 consists of 14 residues. V was cut by 5 bases and J by 5 bases, with 12 bases left in between. In nucleotides, the CDR3 is TGTGCCAGCAGTAAGTTTGGACAGACCGGGGAGCTGTTTTTT. Translated, it gives CASSKFGQTGELFF.

A few counts support this clone. The CDR3 DNA is TGCGCCAGCAGCTCCGGGAGTGGGCGAGATACGCAGTATTTT. It is translated as CASSSGSGRDTQYF. V usage is TRBV5-1 and J usage is TRBJ2-3; TRBD2 is a possible D gene (6 bases). V was clipped by 3 bases and J by 5 bases, with 13 bases between them. From germline, CDR1 is SGHRS and CDR2 YFSETQ. This CDR3 contains 14 residues.

The chain recombines TRBV30 with TRBJ2-7; TRBD1 matches at 10 bases. Germline trimming cut 4 bases from V and 1 base from J; bases unmatched to any gene: 4. The CDR3 covers 14 residues. Germline loops: CDR1 GTSNPN, CDR2 SVGIG (reference sequence). The CDR3 protein is CAWTRTGGSYEQYF. CDR3 nucleotide sequence: TGTGCCTGGACTCGGACAGGGGGTTCCTACGAGCAGTACTTC.

The CDR3 is CASSDTGGFQPQHF. For the CDR3, the DNA is TGTGCCAGCAGTGATACAGGGGGGTTTCAGCCCCAGCATTTT. The chain is built from TRBV25-1 and TRBJ1-5; 8 nucleotides align to TRBD1. The J segment lost 6 bases and the V segment lost 3 bases, leaving 4 bases of the junction unmatched. Germline V CDR1 and CDR2: MGHDK, SYGVNS. There are 14 residues in the CDR3.

The V gene is TRBV6-5, the J gene TRBJ2-7; D is uncertain. CDR3 size: 16 residues. The V gene lost 2 bases and the J gene lost 2 bases, with 16 bases spanning the gap. Germline loops: CDR1 MNHEY, CDR2 SVGAGI. The DNA for the CDR3 is TGTGCCAGCAGTTACGCTGGTCTAAGTAGTGCCTACGAGCAGTACTTC. This encodes CASSYAGLSSAYEQYF.

The rearrangement links TRBV7-8 to TRBJ2-2; perhaps TRBD2 as D (6 bases). Germline V lookup: CDR1 SGHVS, CDR2 FQNEAQ. The length of the CDR3 is 20 residues. V lost 1 base and J lost 0, with 21 bases in between. In nucleotides, the CDR3 is TGTGCCAGCAGCTTAGGGGTTGGAGTTATGGCGGGACCGAACACCGGGGAGCTGTTTTTT. Translation: CASSLGVGVMAGPNTGELFF. The whole variable domain, remainder taken from reference TRBV7-8 and TRBJ2-2, is GAGVSQSPRYKVAKRGQDVALRCDPISGHVSLFWYQQALGQGPEFLTYFQNEAQLDKSGLPSDRFFAERPEGSVSTLKIQRTQQEDSAVYLCASSLGVGVMAGPNTGELFFGEGSRLTVL.

This rearrangement joins TRBV29-1 to TRBJ2-6, with 8 bases matching TRBD1. The CDR3 extends over 16 amino acids. Germline lookup yields CDR1 SQVTM and CDR2 ANQGSEA. The V and J ends lost 4 bases and 0 bases, in that order; junction bases with no gene match: 5. The CDR3 DNA reads TGCAGCGTTGGGACAGGGACTCACTCTGGGGCCAACGTCCTGACTTTC. It translates to CSVGTGTHSGANVLTF.

V gene TRBV19 combines with J gene TRBJ2-6; 9 nucleotides agree with TRBD1. Germline CDR1 LNHDA, CDR2 SQIVND (reference sequence). V was clipped by 7 bases and J by 4 bases; unmatched bases: 8. The CDR3 is made up of 16 amino acids. The CDR3 nucleotides are TGTGCCAGTAAAAACAGGGGGCGAGCGGGGGCCAACGTCCTGACTTTC. Amino acids: CASKNRGRAGANVLTF. Using reference TRBV19 and TRBJ2-6 for the parts outside the CDR3, the full variable domain is DGGITQSPKYLFRKEGQNVTLSCEQNLNHDAMYWYRQDPGQGLRLIYYSQIVNDFQKGDIAEGYSVSREKKESFPLTVTSAQKNPTAFYLCASKNRGRAGANVLTFGAGSRLTVL.